This T cell receptor (beta chain) appears in the sequencing data of a study of T cell repertoires in cytomegalovirus infection. The overall study: Evidence of both CMV infection and a matching HLA type came from public TCR beta signatures.

The CDR3 has 17 residues. V was clipped by 1 base and J by 0 bases, with 13 bases between them. CDR1 and CDR2 (germline): LNHDA, SQIVND (reference sequence). This clonotype was counted ten times or more. The target antigen is unknown. Study-level results: Frequencies of public TCR beta families were cumulated, and this identified carriers of CMV plus the relevant HLA. HLA-C-restricted CMV clonotypes gave the most frequent clonotype in two of eight donors.

A single record per CDR3 protein comes from TCRdb applying MiXCR to the reads. This table has more than 200,000 distinct CDR3 sequences, approximately 10% appearing once. The chain joins TRBV19 to TRBJ1-5; the D gene is possibly TRBD1 (6 bases). The clonotype originates from a human donor in good health (CMV status not recorded). Some clones in this sample may be carry-over from other donors' samples. The sequenced sample consisted of PBMCs. The CDR3 nucleotides are TGTGCCAGTAGTATAGGGACAGCCAAATATAGCAATCAGCCCCAGCATTTT. Translating it yields CASSIGTAKYSNQPQHF.